This passage covers 25 T cell receptor beta chains from one sample sequenced in a study of T cell changes during pregnancy in multiple sclerosis. The repertoire was sequenced with immunoSEQ multiplex PCR; TCRdb's copy has only in-frame clones and lacks some. The repertoire holds some 100,000 clones, with around 94% as singletons. The material sequenced was peripheral blood, taken in the second trimester of pregnancy. These receptors were obtained from a female donor with multiple sclerosis, enrolled in a pregnancy study.

The table lists this clone with a count of one. The chain links TRBV7-2 to TRBJ2-5; weak D call: TRBD2 (6 bases). This CDR3 comprises 15 residues. Trimming took off 5 bases at V and 5 bases at J, with 18 bases between the two ends. Germline V gene lookup returns CDR1 SGHTA and CDR2 FQGNSA. CDR3 amino acids: CASSLSGAQGETQYF. The CDR3 coding sequence is TGTGCCAGCAGCCTTAGCGGAGCCCAAGGGGAGACCCAGTACTTC.

V is TRBV2 and J is TRBJ1-5; D is unclear. Germline V gene lookup returns CDR1 SNHLY and CDR2 FYNNEI. V gave up 6 bases and J gave up 3 bases, with 12 bases separating them. The CDR3 runs 14 residues. In DNA form, the CDR3 reads TGTGCCAGCAGCGTGGGCCTTATCAATCAGCCCCAGCATTTT. This gives the protein CASSVGLINQPQHF.

The chain uses TRBV7-9 and TRBJ1-3, with D possibly TRBD1 on 6 matching bases. Trimming shortened V by 1 base and J by 2 bases, and 12 bases separated the two germline ends. The CDR3 loop spans 16 amino acids. The germline V gene encodes CDR1 SEHNR and CDR2 FQNEAQ (reference sequence). CDR3 nucleotides: TGTGCCAGCAGCTTAGATGGGGCAGGGGCTGGAAACACCATATATTTT. Residues: CASSLDGAGAGNTIYF.

This clone was seen only once. As DNA, the CDR3 is TGTGCCTGGAGTTTGGGGCCAGGGAATGAAAAACTGTTTTTT. Its translation is CAWSLGPGNEKLFF. The gene calls are TRBV30 and TRBJ1-4, with D possibly matching TRBD1 (5 bases). The CDR3 has 14 residues. CDR1 and CDR2 from the germline V gene are GTSNPN and SVGIG (reference sequence). V was clipped by 2 bases and J by 5 bases, with 12 bases between them.

J is TRBJ2-7 and V is TRBV10-3, with 7 bases identical to TRBD1. The germline CDR1 and CDR2 sequences are ENHRY and SYGVKD. CDR3 length: 15 amino acids. V lost 0 bases to trimming and J lost 3 bases; unmatched junction nucleotides: 5. As DNA, the CDR3 is TGTGCCATCAGTGAGTCCGACAGGGATGGCTACGAGCAGTACTTC. As protein: CAISESDRDGYEQYF.

The chain recombines TRBV6-4 with TRBJ2-1; D is ambiguous. Germline CDR1 and CDR2: MRHNA and SNTAGT. V was trimmed by 2 bases and J by 7 bases, leaving 9 bases between them. The CDR3 contains 13 residues. CDR3 nucleotide sequence: TGTGCCAGCAGTGACGTAGCAACGAATGAGCAGTTCTTC. The encoded protein is CASSDVATNEQFF.

The chain joins TRBV27 to TRBJ2-7; D is uncertain. Germline V gene lookup returns CDR1 MNHEY and CDR2 SMNVEV (reference sequence). The CDR3 spans 13 residues. V lost 3 bases and J 0 bases, leaving 6 bases between the germline ends. The CDR3 DNA reads as TGTGCCAGCAGTTTCCTCGGCTCCTACGAGCAGTACTTC. It is translated as CASSFLGSYEQYF.

The V and J genes are TRBV2 and TRBJ1-1, with a tentative D call TRBD1 (5 bases). This CDR3 has 14 amino acids. In germline, CDR1 is SNHLY, CDR2 FYNNEI. Trimming took 1 base from V and 1 from J, leaving 7 bases between them. CDR3 sequence (DNA): TGTGCCAGCAGTGAAGGGGACTGGAACACTGAAGCTTTCTTT. This translates into CASSEGDWNTEAFF.

This clone was counted a few times. This sequence joins TRBV30 and TRBJ1-3; no clear D. The CDR3 is made up of 13 amino acids. The V end was cut by 2 bases, the J end by 4 bases, with 9 bases between. Germline CDR1 and CDR2: GTSNPN and SVGIG (reference sequence). CDR3 sequence: CAWSLQSGNTIYF. CDR3 nucleotide sequence: TGTGCCTGGAGTCTACAGTCAGGAAACACCATATATTTT.

The V gene is TRBV28, the J gene TRBJ1-2; tentatively, D is TRBD1 (6 bases). Germline CDR1 MDHEN, CDR2 SYDVKM. CDR3 size: 14 residues. Between the trimmed V and J ends, which lost 6 bases and 3 bases, there was a span of 14 bases. The CDR3 DNA reads as TGTGCCAGCAGGTCTTGGGGGCAGCACTATGGCTACACCTTC. Protein product: CASRSWGQHYGYTF.

The table lists this clone with a count of one. The V gene is TRBV4-2, the J gene TRBJ2-1; a possible D gene is TRBD2 (6 bases). Germline V gives CDR1 LGHNA, CDR2 YNFKEQ. The V end was cut by 0 bases, the J end by 7 bases, with 16 bases between. The CDR3 loop spans 16 amino acids. The CDR3 loop is CASSQEWREVRNEQFF. The CDR3 nucleotides are TGTGCCAGCAGCCAAGAGTGGAGGGAGGTCAGGAATGAGCAGTTCTTC.

This clone was observed a single time. The V and J genes are TRBV19 and TRBJ1-2; 7 bases match TRBD1. The junction had 8 bases not matched to a gene; V was cut back by 6 bases and J by 4 bases. The germline CDR1 and CDR2 sequences are LNHDA and SQIVND (reference sequence). The length of the CDR3 is 14 residues. The chain's CDR3 is CASSTPRDSYGYTF. The DNA for the CDR3 is TGTGCCAGTAGCACGCCGAGGGACAGCTATGGCTACACCTTC.

The chain joins TRBV6-6 to TRBJ1-1; no firm D call. Germline CDR1 MNHNY, CDR2 SVGAGI (reference sequence). With 9 bases removed from V and 3 bases from J, the gap between germline ends came to 5 bases. CDR3 length: 10 residues. In DNA form, the CDR3 reads TGTGCCAGTTCGGACACTGAAGCTTTCTTT. This translates into CASSDTEAFF.

The chain joins TRBV6-5 to TRBJ2-1; the match to TRBD2 covers 10 bases. J was trimmed by 7 bases and V by 2 bases; bases with no gene match: 2. The CDR3 is 14 amino acids. Germline CDR1 reads MNHEY; CDR2 reads SVGAGI. CDR3 nucleotides: TGTGCCAGCAGTTACGTGACTAGCGGGAATGAGCAGTTCTTC. It yields the protein CASSYVTSGNEQFF.

The V call is TRBV13, the J call TRBJ2-7; the match to TRBD1 covers 9 bases. The germline CDR1 and CDR2 sequences are PRHDT and FYEKMQ (reference sequence). This CDR3 comprises 14 residues. V shed 5 bases and J 7 bases; nucleotides not matched to a gene: 9. CDR3 in amino acids: CASSRRTGVKEQYF. In nucleotides, the CDR3 is TGTGCCAGCAGCCGTCGGACAGGGGTCAAGGAGCAGTACTTC.

The chain combines TRBV6-6 with TRBJ2-7; no clear D gene. This CDR3 has 13 residues. V dropped 6 bases and J dropped 7 bases, with 16 bases sitting between them. Germline V gives CDR1 MNHNY, CDR2 SVGAGI (reference sequence). Here the CDR3 reads CASSPRTASEQYF. Written as DNA, the CDR3 is TGTGCCAGCAGCCCCCGCACCGCCAGTGAGCAGTACTTC.

The chain couples TRBV4-2 to TRBJ2-1, with TRBD2 identical over 10 bases. This CDR3 is 18 amino acids long. Germline trimming cut 1 base from V and 7 bases from J; bases unmatched to any gene: 13. The V gene's germline CDR1 is LGHNA and CDR2 YNFKEQ. DNA for the CDR3: TGTGCCAGCAGCCAAGTTTGGCCCGAGGGGACTAGCGATAATGAGCAGTTCTTC. Encoded protein: CASSQVWPEGTSDNEQFF.

J is TRBJ1-1 and V is TRBV5-6; TRBD1 matches at 7 bases. The length of the CDR3 is 15 residues. The J segment lost 3 bases and the V segment lost 1 base, leaving 6 bases of the junction unmatched. Germline CDR1 and CDR2: SGHDT and YYEEEE. As DNA, the CDR3 is TGTGCCAGCAGCTTGTGGGACAGACGGGACACTGAAGCTTTCTTT. It yields the protein CASSLWDRRDTEAFF. Together with reference TRBV5-6 and TRBJ1-1, the CDR3 gives the full variable domain: DAGVTQSPTHLIKTRGQQVTLRCSPKSGHDTVSWYQQALGQGPQFIFQYYEEEERQRGNFPDRFSGHQFPNYSSELNVNALLLGDSALYLCASSLWDRRDTEAFFGQGTRLTVV.

V is TRBV6-1 and J is TRBJ1-2; TRBD1 matches 7 bases. This CDR3 comprises 14 residues. V lost 6 bases and J lost 5; bases outside the gene matches: 9. Germline values: CDR1 MNHNS, CDR2 SASEGT. CDR3 DNA sequence: TGTGCCAGCAGGGCTCCGGGACAGCGATATGGCTACACCTTC. This codes for CASRAPGQRYGYTF.

In its sample, this clone was seen a few times. This chain joins TRBV6-1 and TRBJ1-3; D is perhaps TRBD1 (6 bases). In germline, CDR1 is MNHNS, CDR2 SASEGT. The length of the CDR3 is 13 residues. The V gene lost 6 bases and the J gene lost 4 bases, with 10 bases spanning the gap. For the CDR3, the DNA is TGTGCCAGCAGACAGGGTCCAGGAAACACCATATATTTT. Translating gives CASRQGPGNTIYF.

The sample holds one count of this clone. The chain links TRBV6-1 to TRBJ2-7; weak D call: TRBD2 (6 bases). The germline V gene encodes CDR1 MNHNS and CDR2 SASEGT. The V gene lost 2 bases and the J gene lost 3 bases, with 11 bases spanning the gap. The CDR3 is made up of 14 amino acids. Here the CDR3 reads CASSERGGSYEQYF. For the CDR3, the DNA is TGTGCCAGCAGTGAACGGGGAGGAAGCTACGAGCAGTACTTC.

This clone was detected once. V usage is TRBV5-4 and J usage is TRBJ1-3, with a tentative D call TRBD1 (5 bases). This CDR3 is 14 amino acids long. CDR1 SGHNT and CDR2 YYREEE come from the germline V gene (reference sequence). Trimming removed 2 bases at V and 4 bases at J, with 10 bases between. The CDR3 DNA reads TGTGCCAGCAGCTTCGGGGGGGTAGGAAACACCATATATTTT. Encoded protein: CASSFGGVGNTIYF. The whole variable domain, remainder taken from reference TRBV5-4 and TRBJ1-3, is ETGVTQSPTHLIKTRGQQVTLRCSSQSGHNTVSWYQQALGQGPQFIFQYYREEENGRGNFPPRFSGLQFPNYSSELNVNALELDDSALYLCASSFGGVGNTIYFGEGSWLTVV.

The chain is built from TRBV6-5 and TRBJ1-6; 7 bases align to TRBD1. Trimming took 2 bases from V and 6 from J; bases not matched to a gene: 7. CDR3 size: 16 residues. Germline V gene sequence: CDR1 MNHEY, CDR2 SVGAGI. The CDR3 loop is CASSYRETGVNSPLHF. CDR3 nucleotide sequence: TGTGCCAGCAGTTACCGGGAAACAGGGGTTAATTCACCCCTCCACTTT.

This rearrangement joins TRBV5-8 to TRBJ1-2, with 8 positions matching TRBD1. V shed 3 bases and J 8 bases; nucleotides not matched to a gene: 9. Germline loops: CDR1 SGHTS, CDR2 YDEGEE. CDR3 length equals 14 residues. The CDR3 loop reads CASSSRQGRRGYTF. The CDR3 DNA is TGTGCCAGCAGCTCTAGACAGGGGCGGAGAGGCTACACCTTC. Combining the CDR3 with reference TRBV5-8 and TRBJ1-2 gives the whole variable domain EAGVTQSPTHLIKTRGQQATLRCSPISGHTSVYWYQQALGLGLQFLLWYDEGEERNRGNFPPRFSGRQFPNYSSELNVNALELEDSALYLCASSSRQGRRGYTFGSGTRLTVV.

The chain uses TRBV7-2 and TRBJ2-1; 8 nucleotides align to TRBD2. The trim removed 2 bases at V and 12 bases at J, leaving 15 bases unmatched. CDR3 length equals 16 residues. Germline V gene sequence: CDR1 SGHTA, CDR2 FQGNSA. CDR3 DNA sequence: TGTGCCAGCAGCTTAAGTGCGGCGGGGGGAGTGTTTGGGCAGTTCTTC. Its protein product is CASSLSAAGGVFGQFF.